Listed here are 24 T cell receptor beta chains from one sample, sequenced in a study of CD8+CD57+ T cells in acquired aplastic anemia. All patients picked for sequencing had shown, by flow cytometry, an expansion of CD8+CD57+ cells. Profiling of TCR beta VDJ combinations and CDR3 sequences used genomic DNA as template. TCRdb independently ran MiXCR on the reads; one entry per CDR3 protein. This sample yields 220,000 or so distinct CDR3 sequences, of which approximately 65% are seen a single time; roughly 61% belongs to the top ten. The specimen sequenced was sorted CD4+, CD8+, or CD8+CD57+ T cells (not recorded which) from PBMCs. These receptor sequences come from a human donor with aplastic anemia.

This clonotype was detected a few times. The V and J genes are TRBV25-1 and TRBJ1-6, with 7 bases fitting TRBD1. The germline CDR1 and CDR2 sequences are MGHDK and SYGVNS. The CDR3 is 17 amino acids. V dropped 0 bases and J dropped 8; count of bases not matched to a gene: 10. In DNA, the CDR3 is TGTGCCAGCAGTGAATACGCGCAAGGGGGCTTATATTCACCCCTCCACTTT. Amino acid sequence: CASSEYAQGGLYSPLHF.

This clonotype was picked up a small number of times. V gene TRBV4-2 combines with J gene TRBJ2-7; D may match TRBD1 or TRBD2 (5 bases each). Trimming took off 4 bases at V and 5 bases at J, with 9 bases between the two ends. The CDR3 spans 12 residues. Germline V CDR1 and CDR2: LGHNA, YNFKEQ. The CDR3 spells CASSLRDHEQYF. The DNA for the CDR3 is TGTGCCAGCAGCCTCCGGGACCACGAGCAGTACTTC.

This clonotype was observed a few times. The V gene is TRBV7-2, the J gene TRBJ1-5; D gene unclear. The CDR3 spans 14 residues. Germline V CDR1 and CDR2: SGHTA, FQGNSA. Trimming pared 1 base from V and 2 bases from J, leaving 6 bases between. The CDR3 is CASSLVSGNQPQHF. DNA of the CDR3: TGTGCCAGCAGCTTAGTTTCAGGCAATCAGCCCCAGCATTTT.

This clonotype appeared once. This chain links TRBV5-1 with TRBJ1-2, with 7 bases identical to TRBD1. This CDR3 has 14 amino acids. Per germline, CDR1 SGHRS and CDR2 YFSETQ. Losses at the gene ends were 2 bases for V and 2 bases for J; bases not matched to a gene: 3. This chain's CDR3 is CASSLLQGNYGYTF. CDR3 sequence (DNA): TGCGCCAGCAGCTTACTACAGGGGAACTATGGCTACACCTTC.

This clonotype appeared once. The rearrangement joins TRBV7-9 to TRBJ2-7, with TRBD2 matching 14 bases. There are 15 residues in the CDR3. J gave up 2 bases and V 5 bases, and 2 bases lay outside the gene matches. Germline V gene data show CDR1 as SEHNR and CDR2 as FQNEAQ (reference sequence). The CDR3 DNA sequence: TGTGCCAGCAGCATGACTAGCGGGGGGGCCTACGAGCAGTACTTC. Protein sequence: CASSMTSGGAYEQYF. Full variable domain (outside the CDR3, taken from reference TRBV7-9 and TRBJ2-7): DTGVSQNPRHKITKRGQNVTFRCDPISEHNRLYWYRQTLGQGPEFLTYFQNEAQLEKSRLLSDRFSAERPKGSFSTLEIQRTEQGDSAMYLCASSMTSGGAYEQYFGPGTRLTVT.

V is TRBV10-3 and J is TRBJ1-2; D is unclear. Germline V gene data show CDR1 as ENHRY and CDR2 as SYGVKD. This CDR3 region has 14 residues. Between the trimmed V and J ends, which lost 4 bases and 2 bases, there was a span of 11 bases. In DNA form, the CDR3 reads TGTGCCATCAGTGGTAGGACCGAGAACTATGGCTACACCTTC. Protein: CAISGRTENYGYTF.

CDR3 residues: CASSLHVASIDTQYF. For the CDR3, the DNA is TGCGCCAGCAGCTTGCATGTAGCCTCGATAGATACGCAGTATTTT. This chain uses TRBV5-1 with TRBJ2-3; D is undetermined. In germline, CDR1 is SGHRS, CDR2 YFSETQ. Trimming took 1 base from V and 5 from J, leaving 14 bases between them. The CDR3 has 15 residues.

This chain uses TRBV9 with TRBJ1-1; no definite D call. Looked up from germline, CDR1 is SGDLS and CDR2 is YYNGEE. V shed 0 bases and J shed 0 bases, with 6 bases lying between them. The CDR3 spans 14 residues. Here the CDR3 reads CASSVDPVNTEAFF. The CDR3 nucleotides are TGTGCCAGCAGCGTAGATCCGGTGAACACTGAAGCTTTCTTT.

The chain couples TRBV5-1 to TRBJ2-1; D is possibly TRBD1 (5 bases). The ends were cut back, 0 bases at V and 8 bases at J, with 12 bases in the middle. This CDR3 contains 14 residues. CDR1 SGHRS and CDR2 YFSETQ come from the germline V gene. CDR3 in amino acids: CASSLDRLDDEQFF. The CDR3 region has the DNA TGCGCCAGCAGCTTGGACAGGCTAGACGATGAGCAGTTCTTC.

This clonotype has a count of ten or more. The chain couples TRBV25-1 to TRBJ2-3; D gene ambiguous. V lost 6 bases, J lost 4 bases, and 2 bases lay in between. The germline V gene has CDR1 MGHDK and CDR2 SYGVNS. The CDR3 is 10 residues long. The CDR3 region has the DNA TGTGCCAGCAGGTCAGATACGCAGTATTTT. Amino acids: CASRSDTQYF.

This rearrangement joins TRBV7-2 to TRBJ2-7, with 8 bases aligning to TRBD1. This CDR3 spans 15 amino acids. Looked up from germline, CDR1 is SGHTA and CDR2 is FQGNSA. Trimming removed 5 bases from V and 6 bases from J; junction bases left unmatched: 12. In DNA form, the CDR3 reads TGTGCCAGCAGCCCAGGACAGGGCCTCCTAACCGAGCAGTACTTC. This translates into CASSPGQGLLTEQYF.

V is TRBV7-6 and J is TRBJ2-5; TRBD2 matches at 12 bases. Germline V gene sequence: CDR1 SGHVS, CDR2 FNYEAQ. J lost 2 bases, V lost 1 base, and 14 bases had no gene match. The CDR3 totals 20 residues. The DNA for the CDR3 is TGTGCCAGCAGCTTAGTCGGGATGGCTAGCGGGAGGGCCTATCAAGAGACCCAGTACTTC. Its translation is CASSLVGMASGRAYQETQYF.

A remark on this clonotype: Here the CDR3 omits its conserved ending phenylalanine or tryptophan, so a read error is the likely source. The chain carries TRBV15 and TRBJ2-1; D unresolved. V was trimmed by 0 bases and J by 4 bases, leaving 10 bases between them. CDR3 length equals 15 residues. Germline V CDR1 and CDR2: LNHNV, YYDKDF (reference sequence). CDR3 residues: CATSRDPARYNEQFS. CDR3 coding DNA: TGTGCCACCAGCAGAGATCCGGCCAGGTACAATGAGCAGTTCTCC.

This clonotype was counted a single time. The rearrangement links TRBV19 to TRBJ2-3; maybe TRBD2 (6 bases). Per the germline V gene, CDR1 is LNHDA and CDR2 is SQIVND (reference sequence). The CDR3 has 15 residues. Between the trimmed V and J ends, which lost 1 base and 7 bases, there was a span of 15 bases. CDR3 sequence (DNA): TGTGCCAGTAGTATAGTGGGCGGGACCCTGAATACGCAGTATTTT. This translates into CASSIVGGTLNTQYF.

CDR3 sequence reads: CASSELRGVSTEAFF. The CDR3 bases are TGTGCCAGCAGTGAATTAAGGGGAGTGAGCACTGAAGCTTTCTTT. V and J are TRBV25-1 and TRBJ1-1; tentatively, D is TRBD1 (5 bases). CDR1 is MGHDK and CDR2 is SYGVNS in the germline V gene. This CDR3 spans 15 amino acids. The V end lost 1 base, the J end lost 4 bases, and 13 bases lay between the germline ends. Full variable domain (rest looked up from reference TRBV25-1 and TRBJ1-1): EADIYQTPRYLVIGTGKKITLECSQTMGHDKMYWYQQDPGMELHLIHYSYGVNSTEKGDLSSESTVSRIRTEHFPLTLESARPSHTSQYLCASSELRGVSTEAFFGQGTRLTVV.

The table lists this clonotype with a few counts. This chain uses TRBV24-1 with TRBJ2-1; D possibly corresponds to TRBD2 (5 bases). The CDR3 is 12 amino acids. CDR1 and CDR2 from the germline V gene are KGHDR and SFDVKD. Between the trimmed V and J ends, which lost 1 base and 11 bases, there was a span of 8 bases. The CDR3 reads CATSDFTGKQFF. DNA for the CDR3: TGTGCCACCAGTGATTTTACGGGGAAGCAGTTCTTC.

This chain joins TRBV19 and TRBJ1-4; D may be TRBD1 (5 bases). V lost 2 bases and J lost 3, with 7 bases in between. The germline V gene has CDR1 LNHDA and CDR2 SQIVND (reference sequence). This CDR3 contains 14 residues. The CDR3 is CASSIWGANEKLFF. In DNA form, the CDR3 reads TGTGCCAGTAGTATATGGGGGGCTAATGAAAAACTGTTTTTT. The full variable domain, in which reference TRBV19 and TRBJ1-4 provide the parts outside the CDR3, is DGGITQSPKYLFRKEGQNVTLSCEQNLNHDAMYWYRQDPGQGLRLIYYSQIVNDFQKGDIAEGYSVSREKKESFPLTVTSAQKNPTAFYLCASSIWGANEKLFFGSGTQLSVL.

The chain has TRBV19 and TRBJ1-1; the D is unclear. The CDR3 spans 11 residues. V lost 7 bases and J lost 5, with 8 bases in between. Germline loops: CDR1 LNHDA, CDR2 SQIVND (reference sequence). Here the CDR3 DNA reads TGTGCCAGTATGGGAGGAACTGAAGCTTTCTTT. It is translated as CASMGGTEAFF.

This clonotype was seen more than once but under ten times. The CDR3 is CASSILAGTASTDTQYF. CDR3 bases: TGTGCCAGCAGCATTCTAGCGGGGACTGCTAGCACAGATACGCAGTATTTT. The genes are TRBV7-6 and TRBJ2-3, with TRBD2 matching over 9 bases. This CDR3 has 17 amino acids. Germline V CDR1 and CDR2: SGHVS, FNYEAQ. The V segment lost 5 bases and the J segment 0 bases; nucleotides outside the gene matches: 9.

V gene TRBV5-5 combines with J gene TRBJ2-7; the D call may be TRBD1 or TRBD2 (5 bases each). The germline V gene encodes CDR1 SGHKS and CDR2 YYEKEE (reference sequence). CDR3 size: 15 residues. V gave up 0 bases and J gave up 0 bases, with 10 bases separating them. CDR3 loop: CASSLGGRDSYEQYF. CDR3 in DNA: TGTGCCAGCAGCTTGGGGGGGAGAGACTCCTACGAGCAGTACTTC.

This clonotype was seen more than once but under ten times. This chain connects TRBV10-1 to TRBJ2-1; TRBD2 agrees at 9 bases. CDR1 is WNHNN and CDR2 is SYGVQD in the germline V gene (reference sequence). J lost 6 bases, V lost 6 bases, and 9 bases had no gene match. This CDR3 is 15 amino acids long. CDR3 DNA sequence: TGCGCCAGCAGAACCCTAGCGGGGTTGTCCAATGAGCAGTTCTTC. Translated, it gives CASRTLAGLSNEQFF.

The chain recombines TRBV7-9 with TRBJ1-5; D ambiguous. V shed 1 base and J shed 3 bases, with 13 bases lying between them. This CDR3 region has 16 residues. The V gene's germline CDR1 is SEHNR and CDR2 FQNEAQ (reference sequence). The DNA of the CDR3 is TGTGCCAGCAGCTTAGTCGCCGGGATGGACAATCAGCCCCAGCATTTT. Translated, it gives CASSLVAGMDNQPQHF. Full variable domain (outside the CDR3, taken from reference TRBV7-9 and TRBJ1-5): DTGVSQNPRHKITKRGQNVTFRCDPISEHNRLYWYRQTLGQGPEFLTYFQNEAQLEKSRLLSDRFSAERPKGSFSTLEIQRTEQGDSAMYLCASSLVAGMDNQPQHFGDGTRLSIL.

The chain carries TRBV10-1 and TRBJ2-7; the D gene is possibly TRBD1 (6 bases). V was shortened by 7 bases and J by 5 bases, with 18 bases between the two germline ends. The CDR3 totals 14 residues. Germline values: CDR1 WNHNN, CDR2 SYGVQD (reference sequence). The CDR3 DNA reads TGCGCCAGCACCCAGGGGCAGGGCGAAAACGAGCAGTACTTC. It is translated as CASTQGQGENEQYF.

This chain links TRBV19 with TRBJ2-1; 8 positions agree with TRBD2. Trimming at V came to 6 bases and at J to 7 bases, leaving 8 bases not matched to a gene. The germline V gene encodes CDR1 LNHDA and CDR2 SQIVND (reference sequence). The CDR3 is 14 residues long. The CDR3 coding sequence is TGTGCCAGTAGAGACCCCGGGACTAGGAATGAGCAGTTCTTC. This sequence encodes CASRDPGTRNEQFF.